Below are 6 T cell receptor beta chains sequenced from a single sample in a study of shared clonotypes between healthy human individuals. The naive CD8 fraction comprised CD45RO-negative cells positively selected for CCR7 and excluded terminally differentiated effector memory CD45RA+ cells. Clones were sequenced by immunoSEQ multiplex PCR, and TCRdb holds only the in-frame ones, with some missing. There are approximately 600,000 clones in the sample; 90% to 95% occur only once, and 0.11% lies in the top ten. The sequencing sample was made of naive CD8+ T cells sorted from blood. The receptors originated from a woman aged 25 to 39 in good health.

In this sample, this clone turned up once. CDR3 amino acids: CASSLRATRDLASGYPTNEQFF. In nucleotides, the CDR3 is TGTGCCAGCAGTTTACGAGCGACGCGGGACTTAGCTTCTGGATACCCGACCAATGAGCAGTTCTTC. This rearrangement joins TRBV28 to TRBJ2-1, with a tentative D call TRBD2 (6 bases). The V end was cut by 2 bases, the J end by 6 bases, with 35 bases between. The CDR3 has 22 residues. Germline values: CDR1 MDHEN, CDR2 SYDVKM.

The CDR3, as DNA: TGTGCCAGCAGCACAGGAGGAGCCTACGAGCAGTACTTC. Translation gives CASSTGGAYEQYF. The chain couples TRBV5-4 to TRBJ2-7; D may be TRBD1 or TRBD2 (5 bases each). This CDR3 is built from 13 residues. The V gene lost 4 bases and the J gene lost 2 bases, with 10 bases spanning the gap. CDR1 and CDR2 (germline): SGHNT, YYREEE (reference sequence).

The chain employs TRBV7-9 and TRBJ2-3; TRBD2 agrees at 13 bases. Germline lookup yields CDR1 SEHNR and CDR2 FQNEAQ (reference sequence). The CDR3 has 16 residues. V dropped 3 bases and J dropped 4; count of bases not matched to a gene: 4. The CDR3 coding sequence is TGTGCCAGCAGCTTTCGACTAGCGGGAGGTGCAGATACGCAGTATTTT. Translation gives CASSFRLAGGADTQYF.

Concerning this clone: A read error may account for a junction end that differs from germline. The chain uses TRBV28 and TRBJ2-7; a weak D match, TRBD1 (6 bases). The CDR3 covers 14 residues. CDR1 is MDHEN, CDR2 SYDVKM, per germline. The CDR3 reads CASTSPTGSYGQYF. CDR3 DNA: TGTGCCAGCACCAGTCCAACAGGGTCCTACGGGCAGTACTTC.

The chain joins TRBV5-6 to TRBJ2-7; D is possibly TRBD1 (6 bases). The CDR3 is 16 amino acids. V was trimmed by 3 bases and J by 4 bases, leaving 20 bases between them. Germline V gives CDR1 SGHDT, CDR2 YYEEEE. This CDR3 reads CASSSGGSGHLYEQYF. For the CDR3, the DNA is TGTGCCAGCAGCTCGGGTGGGTCGGGACACCTATACGAGCAGTACTTC.

Regarding this clone: Other DNA sequences in the same sample also yield this CDR3. V gene TRBV27 combines with J gene TRBJ2-2; D gene uncertain. Per germline, CDR1 MNHEY and CDR2 SMNVEV (reference sequence). The CDR3 is 13 residues long. Trimming removed 2 bases from V and 5 bases from J, with 6 bases in between. CDR3 in amino acids: CASSLLGTGELFF. For the CDR3, the DNA is TGTGCCAGCAGTTTACTAGGGACCGGGGAGCTGTTTTTT.